The present T cell receptor beta chain was sequenced within a study of OX40 agonist ivuxolimab in advanced cancers. Looking at the study overall: Partial responses, seen in three patients, involved one hepatocellular carcinoma and two cutaneous melanomas. Whole-study findings and limits: Normalized T-cell clonal expansion was also low in some nonresponders. Expanded clones belonging to CD8+ T cells outnumbered, on average, those of CD4+. The antigen specificity of the peripheral T cells (those that were expanded) was not determined.

This table comes from immunoSEQ multiplex PCR, and its TCRdb copy is limited to in-frame clones, with some not included. The top ten hold approximately 1.5% of the sample, which has about 86,000 clones, roughly 87% seen once. CDR1 is SGHDT, CDR2 YYEEEE, per germline. The CDR3 covers 16 residues. V lost 5 bases, J lost 3 bases, and 18 bases lay in between. With regard to this clone: Its antigen remains unknown.

The J gene is TRBJ2-1, the V gene TRBV5-6; D may be TRBD2 (7 bases). The receptor's source is an adult with an advanced solid tumor such as melanoma, head and neck, liver or kidney cancer. This material consisted of CD4+ or CD8+ T cells sorted from blood, taken in a trial of the OX40 agonist ivuxolimab. The CDR3 reads CASRSNAGASYNEQFF. The CDR3 region has the DNA TGTGCCAGCAGGTCCAATGCGGGGGCTAGCTACAATGAGCAGTTCTTC.